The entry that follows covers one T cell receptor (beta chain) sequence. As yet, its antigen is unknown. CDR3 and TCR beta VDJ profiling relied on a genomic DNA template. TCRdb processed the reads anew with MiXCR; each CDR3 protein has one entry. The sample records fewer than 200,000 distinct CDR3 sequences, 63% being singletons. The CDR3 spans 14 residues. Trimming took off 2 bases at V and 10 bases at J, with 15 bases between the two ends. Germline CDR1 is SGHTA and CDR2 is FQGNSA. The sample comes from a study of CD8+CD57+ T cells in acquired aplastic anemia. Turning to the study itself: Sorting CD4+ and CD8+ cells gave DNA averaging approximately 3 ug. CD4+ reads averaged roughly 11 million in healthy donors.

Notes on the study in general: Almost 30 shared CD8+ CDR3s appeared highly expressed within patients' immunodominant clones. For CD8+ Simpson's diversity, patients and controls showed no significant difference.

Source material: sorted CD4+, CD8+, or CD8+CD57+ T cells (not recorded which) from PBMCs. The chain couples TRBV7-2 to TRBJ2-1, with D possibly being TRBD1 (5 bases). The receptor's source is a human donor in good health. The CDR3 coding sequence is TGTGCCAGCAGCTTACAGTCAGGGTGGGGCGAGCAGTTCTTC. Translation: CASSLQSGWGEQFF. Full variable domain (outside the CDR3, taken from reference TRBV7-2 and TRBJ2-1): GAGVSQSPSNKVTEKGKDVELRCDPISGHTALYWYRQSLGQGLEFLIYFQGNSAPDKSGLPSDRFSAERTGGSVSTLTIQRTQQEDSAVYLCASSLQSGWGEQFFGPGTRLTVL.